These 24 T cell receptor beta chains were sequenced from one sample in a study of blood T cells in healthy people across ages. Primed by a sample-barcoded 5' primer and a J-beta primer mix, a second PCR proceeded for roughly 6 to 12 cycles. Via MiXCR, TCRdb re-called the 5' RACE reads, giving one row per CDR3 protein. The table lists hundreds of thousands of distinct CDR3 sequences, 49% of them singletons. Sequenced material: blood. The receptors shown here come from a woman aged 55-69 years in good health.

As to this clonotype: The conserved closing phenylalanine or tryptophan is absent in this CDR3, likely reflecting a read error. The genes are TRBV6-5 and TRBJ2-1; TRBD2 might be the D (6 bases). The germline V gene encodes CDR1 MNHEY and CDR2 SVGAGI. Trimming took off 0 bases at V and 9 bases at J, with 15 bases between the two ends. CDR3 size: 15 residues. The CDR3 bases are TGTGCCAGCAGTTACTCGGGGCTTTCGGAGGGTGAGCAGTTCTTA. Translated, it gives CASSYSGLSEGEQFL.

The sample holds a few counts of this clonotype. CDR3 in amino acids: CAISEPTGLADEQYF. CDR3 nucleotides: TGTGCCATCAGTGAGCCTACGGGACTAGCGGACGAGCAGTACTTC. The chain is built from TRBV10-3 and TRBJ2-7; 11 bases are a match to TRBD2. After removal of 2 bases from V and 5 bases from J, the junction contained 5 bases not matched to a gene. Germline V gene sequence: CDR1 ENHRY, CDR2 SYGVKD. The CDR3 contains 15 residues.

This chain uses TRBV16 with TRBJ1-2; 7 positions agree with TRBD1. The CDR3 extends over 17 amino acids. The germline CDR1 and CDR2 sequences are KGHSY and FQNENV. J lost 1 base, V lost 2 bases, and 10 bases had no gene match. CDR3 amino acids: CASSQPTTGLLNYGYTF. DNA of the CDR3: TGTGCCAGCAGCCAACCCACGACAGGGCTTCTTAACTATGGCTACACCTTC.

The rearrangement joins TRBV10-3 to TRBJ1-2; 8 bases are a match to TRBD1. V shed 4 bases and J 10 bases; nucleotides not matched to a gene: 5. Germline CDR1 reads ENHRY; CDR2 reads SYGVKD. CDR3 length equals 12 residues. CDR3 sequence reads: CAISVAQGDYTF. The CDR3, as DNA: TGTGCCATCAGTGTGGCACAGGGGGACTACACCTTC.

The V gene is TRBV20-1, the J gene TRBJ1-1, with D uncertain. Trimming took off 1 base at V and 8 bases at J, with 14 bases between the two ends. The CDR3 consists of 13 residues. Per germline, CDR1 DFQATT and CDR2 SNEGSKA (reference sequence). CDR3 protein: CSARGLGFGEAFF. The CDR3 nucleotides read TGCAGTGCTAGAGGTTTAGGGTTTGGCGAAGCTTTCTTT.

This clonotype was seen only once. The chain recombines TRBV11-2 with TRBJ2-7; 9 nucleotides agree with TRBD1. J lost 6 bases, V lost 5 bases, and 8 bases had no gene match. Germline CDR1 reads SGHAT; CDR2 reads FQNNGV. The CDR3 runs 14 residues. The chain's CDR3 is CASSPWTGDGEQYF. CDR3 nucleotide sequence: TGTGCCAGCAGCCCCTGGACAGGGGATGGCGAGCAGTACTTC.

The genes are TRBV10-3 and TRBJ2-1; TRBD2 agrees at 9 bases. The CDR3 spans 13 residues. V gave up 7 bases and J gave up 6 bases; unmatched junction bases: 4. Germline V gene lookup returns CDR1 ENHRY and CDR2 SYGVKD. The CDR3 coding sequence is TGTGCCATCACCGAGACTAGCGGCAATGAGCAGTTCTTC. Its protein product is CAITETSGNEQFF.

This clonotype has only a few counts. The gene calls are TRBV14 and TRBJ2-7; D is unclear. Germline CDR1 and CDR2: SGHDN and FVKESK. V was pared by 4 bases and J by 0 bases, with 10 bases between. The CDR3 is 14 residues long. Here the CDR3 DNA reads TGTGCCAGCAGCCTGACGGTTAGCTCCTACGAGCAGTACTTC. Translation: CASSLTVSSYEQYF.

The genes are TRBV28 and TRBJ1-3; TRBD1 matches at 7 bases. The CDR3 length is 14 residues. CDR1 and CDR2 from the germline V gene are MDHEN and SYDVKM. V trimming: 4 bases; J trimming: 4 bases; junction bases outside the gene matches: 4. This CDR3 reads CASSSGDSGNTIYF. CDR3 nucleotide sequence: TGTGCCAGCAGTTCCGGGGACAGCGGAAACACCATATATTTT.

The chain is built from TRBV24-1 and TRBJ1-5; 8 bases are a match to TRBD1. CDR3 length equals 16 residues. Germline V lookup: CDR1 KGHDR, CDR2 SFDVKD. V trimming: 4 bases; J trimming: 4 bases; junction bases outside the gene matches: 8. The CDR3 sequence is CATSEGGQGRNQPQHF. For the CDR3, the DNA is TGTGCCACCAGTGAGGGTGGACAGGGCAGGAATCAGCCCCAGCATTTT.

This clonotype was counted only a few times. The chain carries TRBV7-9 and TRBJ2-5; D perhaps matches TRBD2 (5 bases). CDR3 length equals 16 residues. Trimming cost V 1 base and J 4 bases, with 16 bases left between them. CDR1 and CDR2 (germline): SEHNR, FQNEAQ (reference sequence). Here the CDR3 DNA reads TGTGCCAGCAGCTTAGGTGCCCGGGGTGATGGAGAGACCCAGTACTTC. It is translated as CASSLGARGDGETQYF.

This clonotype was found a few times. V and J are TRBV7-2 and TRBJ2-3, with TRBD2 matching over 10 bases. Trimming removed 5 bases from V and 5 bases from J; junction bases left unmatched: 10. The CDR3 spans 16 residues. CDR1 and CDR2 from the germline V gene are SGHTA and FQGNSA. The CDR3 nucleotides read TGTGCCAGCAGCCCCAGCGGGAGGGCCGATGGAGATACGCAGTATTTT. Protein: CASSPSGRADGDTQYF.

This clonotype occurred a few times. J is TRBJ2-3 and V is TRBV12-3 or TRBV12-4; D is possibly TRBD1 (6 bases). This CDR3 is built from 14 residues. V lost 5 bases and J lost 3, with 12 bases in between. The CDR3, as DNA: TGTGCCAGCAGTGGTGGGGGCTCGACAGATACGCAGTATTTT. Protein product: CASSGGGSTDTQYF.

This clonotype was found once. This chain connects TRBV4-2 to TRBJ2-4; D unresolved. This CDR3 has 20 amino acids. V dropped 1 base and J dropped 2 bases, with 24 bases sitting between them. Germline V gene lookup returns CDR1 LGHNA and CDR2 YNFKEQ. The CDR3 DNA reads TGTGCCAGCAGCCAAGCGTCCCCGACCATCATTCCGGGTTCCAAAAACATTCAGTACTTC. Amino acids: CASSQASPTIIPGSKNIQYF.

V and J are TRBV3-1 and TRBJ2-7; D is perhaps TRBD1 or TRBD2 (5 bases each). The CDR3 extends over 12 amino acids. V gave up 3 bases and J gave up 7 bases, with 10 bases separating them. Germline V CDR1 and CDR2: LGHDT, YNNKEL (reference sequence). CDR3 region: CASSHGTGEQYF. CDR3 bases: TGTGCCAGCAGCCATGGGACGGGTGAGCAGTACTTC.

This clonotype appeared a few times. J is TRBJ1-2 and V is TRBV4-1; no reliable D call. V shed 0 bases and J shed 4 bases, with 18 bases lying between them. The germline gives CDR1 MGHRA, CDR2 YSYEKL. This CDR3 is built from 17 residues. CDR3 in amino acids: CASSQEDAESWGYGYTF. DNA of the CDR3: TGCGCCAGCAGCCAAGAAGATGCGGAATCCTGGGGCTATGGCTACACCTTC.

CDR3 DNA sequence: TGCAGTGCTAGAGATGCAATCACAGGGAGCTACAATGAGCAGTACTTC. Translation gives CSARDAITGSYNEQYF. The chain combines TRBV20-1 with TRBJ2-1; D perhaps matches TRBD1 (6 bases). The end of the DNA fits TRBJ2-7 better, so the J call may be wrong. This CDR3 spans 16 amino acids. Germline CDR1 reads DFQATT; CDR2 reads SNEGSKA (reference sequence).

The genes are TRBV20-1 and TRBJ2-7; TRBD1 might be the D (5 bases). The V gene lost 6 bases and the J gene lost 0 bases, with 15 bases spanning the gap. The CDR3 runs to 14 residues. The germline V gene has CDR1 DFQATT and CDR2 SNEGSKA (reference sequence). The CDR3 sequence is CSAPPQGSSYEQYF. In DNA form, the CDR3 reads TGCAGTGCGCCCCCCCAGGGAAGCTCCTACGAGCAGTACTTC.

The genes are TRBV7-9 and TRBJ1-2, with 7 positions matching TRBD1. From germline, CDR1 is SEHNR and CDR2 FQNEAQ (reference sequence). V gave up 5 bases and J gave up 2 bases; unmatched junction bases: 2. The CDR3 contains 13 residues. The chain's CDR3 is CASSADRNYGYTF. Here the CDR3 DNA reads TGTGCCAGCAGCGCGGACAGGAACTATGGCTACACCTTC.

The CDR3 loop reads CASTPVRRAEQYF. CDR3 in DNA: TGTGCCAGCACCCCGGTGAGGAGGGCCGAGCAGTACTTC. V usage is TRBV7-2 and J usage is TRBJ2-7; possible D gene TRBD2, 6 bases. The CDR3 is 13 residues long. Between the trimmed V and J ends, which lost 7 bases and 6 bases, there was a span of 16 bases. CDR1 and CDR2 (germline): SGHTA, FQGNSA.

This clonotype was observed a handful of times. CDR3 region: CASSKLSSGRSLETQYF. The CDR3 DNA follows: TGTGCCAGTAGTAAGTTGTCTAGCGGGAGGAGTTTGGAGACCCAGTACTTC. This rearrangement joins TRBV19 to TRBJ2-5; 11 positions match TRBD2. V lost 4 bases and J lost 5; bases outside the gene matches: 12. The germline CDR1 and CDR2 sequences are LNHDA and SQIVND (reference sequence). The CDR3 has 17 amino acids.

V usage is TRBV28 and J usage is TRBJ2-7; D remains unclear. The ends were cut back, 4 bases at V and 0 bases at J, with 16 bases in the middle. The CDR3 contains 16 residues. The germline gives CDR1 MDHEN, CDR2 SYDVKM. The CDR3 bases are TGTGCCAGCAGTTCCTCGGGTAGACCAAGCTCCTACGAGCAGTACTTC. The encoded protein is CASSSSGRPSSYEQYF.

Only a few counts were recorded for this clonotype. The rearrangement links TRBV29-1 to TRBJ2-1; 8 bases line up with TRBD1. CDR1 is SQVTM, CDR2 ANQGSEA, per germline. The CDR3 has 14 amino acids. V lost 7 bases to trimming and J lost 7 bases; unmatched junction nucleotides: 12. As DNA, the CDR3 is TGCAGCGGAACTCCACCCAGGGGGCGGAATGAGCAGTTCTTC. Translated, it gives CSGTPPRGRNEQFF.

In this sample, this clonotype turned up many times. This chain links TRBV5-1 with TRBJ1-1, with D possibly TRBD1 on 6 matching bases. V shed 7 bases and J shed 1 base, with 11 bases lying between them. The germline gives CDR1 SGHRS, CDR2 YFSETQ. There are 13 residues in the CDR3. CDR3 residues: CASQKQGNTEAFF. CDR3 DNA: TGCGCCAGCCAGAAACAGGGGAACACTGAAGCTTTCTTT.